One and the same sample provided the 6 T cell receptor beta chains below, sequenced in a study of early T cells in non-severe SARS-CoV-2 infection. A single record per CDR3 protein comes from TCRdb applying MiXCR to the 5' RACE reads. This sample has 71,000 or so distinct CDR3 sequences, with approximately 14% found just once. Sequenced: whole blood. The receptor source for this set is an adult who was a healthcare worker with PCR-confirmed SARS-CoV-2 infection or an uninfected control (not recorded which).

The sample holds many counts of this clonotype. The chain employs TRBV5-1 and TRBJ2-1; possibly TRBD1 or TRBD2 for D (5 bases each). The CDR3 spans 18 residues. CDR1 is SGHRS and CDR2 is YFSETQ in the germline V gene. V was pared by 2 bases and J by 4 bases, with 22 bases between. CDR3 DNA sequence: TGCGCCAGCAGCTTTGAGGGGATGGGGCTTGGGCTTTACAATGAGCAGTTCTTC. Translation gives CASSFEGMGLGLYNEQFF.

This clonotype was seen only a few times. J is TRBJ1-4 and V is TRBV5-4; the match to TRBD1 covers 8 bases. Germline CDR1 and CDR2: SGHNT and YYREEE (reference sequence). The CDR3 is made up of 15 amino acids. V shed 0 bases, J shed 3 bases, and the junction held 1 base outside the gene matches. The CDR3 sequence is CASSLETGANEKLFF. CDR3 nucleotide sequence: TGTGCCAGCAGCTTGGAGACAGGGGCTAATGAAAAACTGTTTTTT.

At least ten counts were recorded for this clonotype. This chain joins TRBV10-3 and TRBJ2-1, with D tentatively TRBD2 (6 bases). Trimming took off 3 bases at V and 0 bases at J, with 12 bases between the two ends. CDR1 and CDR2 from the germline V gene are ENHRY and SYGVKD. This CDR3 comprises 16 residues. CDR3 in DNA: TGTGCCATCAGTGATTCCGGGAGCAGCTCCTACAATGAGCAGTTCTTC. It yields the protein CAISDSGSSSYNEQFF.

This clonotype was counted ten times or more. The gene calls are TRBV20-1 and TRBJ2-7, with TRBD1 matching 7 bases. The CDR3 is 15 residues long. Germline loops: CDR1 DFQATT, CDR2 SNEGSKA (reference sequence). V was clipped by 2 bases and J by 4 bases; unmatched bases: 11. DNA for the CDR3: TGCAGTGCTAGAACCGGGACAGCTAACCTTTACGAGCAGTACTTC. It specifies CSARTGTANLYEQYF.

This clonotype was counted between two and nine times. V usage is TRBV27 and J usage is TRBJ1-4; the match to TRBD1 covers 8 bases. Unmatched junction bases numbered 7, after V lost 6 bases and J lost 7 bases. CDR3 length equals 14 residues. The V gene's germline CDR1 is MNHEY and CDR2 SMNVEV (reference sequence). The CDR3 region has the DNA TGTGCCAGCAGCCCTGGACAGGGAAGTGAAAAACTGTTTTTT. It translates to CASSPGQGSEKLFF.

The rearrangement uses TRBV28 and TRBJ1-2; 8 bases map to TRBD1. With 7 bases clipped from V and 10 bases from J, the junction kept 11 bases outside the gene matches. Germline CDR1 is MDHEN and CDR2 is SYDVKM. This CDR3 contains 13 residues. The CDR3 DNA is TGTGCCAGCAAACCGGGACAGGCTTCACACTACACCTTC. This gives the protein CASKPGQASHYTF.